This is a list of T cell receptor beta chains from one sample in a study of cytomegalovirus exposure and HLA in healthy donors. Sequencing was performed with immunoSEQ multiplex PCR; in TCRdb, only in-frame clones are kept and a portion is missing. The data hold tens of thousands of clones, with 62% observed a single time. Sequencing used PBMCs. These receptors were obtained from a woman between 25 and 40 years old in good health and CMV-seropositive. The CDR3 runs from the conserved cysteine through the conserved F or W. Fields, in order: V gene, J gene, CDR3 protein.

v_call: TRBV9
j_call: TRBJ1-1
cdr3_aa: CASSVDPGVWGNTEAFF

v_call: TRBV19
j_call: TRBJ2-2
cdr3_aa: CASSTSGGTGELFF

v_call: TRBV6-1
j_call: TRBJ1-1
cdr3_aa: CASSAGMNTEAFF

v_call: TRBV7-3
j_call: TRBJ2-3
cdr3_aa: CASSLDRLAGGTDTQYF

v_call: TRBV4-2
j_call: TRBJ2-1
cdr3_aa: CASSQGGGTSYNEQFF

v_call: TRBV21-1
j_call: TRBJ2-3
cdr3_aa: CASNLAPSTDTQYF

v_call: TRBV20-1
j_call: TRBJ1-2
cdr3_aa: CSASTGAGYTF

v_call: TRBV10-3
j_call: TRBJ2-3
cdr3_aa: CAISESEADTQYF

v_call: TRBV2
j_call: TRBJ2-7
cdr3_aa: CASRPNSGGACEQYF

v_call: TRBV4-3
j_call: TRBJ2-1
cdr3_aa: CASSQGWEGGKNEQFF

v_call: TRBV7-9
j_call: TRBJ2-1
cdr3_aa: CASSRTGTSQDNEQFF

v_call: TRBV6-5
j_call: TRBJ2-3
cdr3_aa: CASRGLVAGDTQYF

v_call: TRBV7-2
j_call: TRBJ1-1
cdr3_aa: CASNQGLNTEAFF

v_call: TRBV15
j_call: TRBJ1-1
cdr3_aa: CATSYDKNTEAFF

v_call: TRBV10-2
j_call: TRBJ2-5
cdr3_aa: CASSLGGLQYF

v_call: TRBV5-1
j_call: TRBJ1-3
cdr3_aa: CASSQGDVSSGNTIYF

v_call: TRBV27
j_call: TRBJ1-2
cdr3_aa: CASRRTDRSVGYTF

v_call: TRBV5-6
j_call: NA
cdr3_aa: CASSERGHLSYEQYF

v_call: TRBV5-4
j_call: TRBJ2-5
cdr3_aa: CASSLVGVYQETQYF

v_call: TRBV18
j_call: TRBJ2-2
cdr3_aa: CASSPLNRAPGELFF

v_call: TRBV7-7
j_call: TRBJ2-5
cdr3_aa: CASSARGLETQYF

v_call: TRBV5-4
j_call: TRBJ2-7
cdr3_aa: CASSPGGFYEQYF

v_call: TRBV19
j_call: TRBJ1-2
cdr3_aa: CASSTGQVVSYTF

v_call: TRBV29-1
j_call: TRBJ1-2
cdr3_aa: CSVGDWDIPRLGYTF

v_call: TRBV7-2
j_call: TRBJ2-3
cdr3_aa: CASTITPGLLTDTQYF

v_call: TRBV19
j_call: TRBJ2-7
cdr3_aa: CASSNGRPGTGEQYF

v_call: TRBV2
j_call: TRBJ2-2
cdr3_aa: CASSAGQGGTGELFF

v_call: TRBV6-5
j_call: TRBJ1-2
cdr3_aa: CASSYDGQARGYTF

v_call: TRBV5-1
j_call: TRBJ2-7
cdr3_aa: CASSSGQASYEQYF

v_call: TRBV6-1
j_call: TRBJ1-4
cdr3_aa: CASEGQKNEKLFF

v_call: TRBV30
j_call: TRBJ1-6
cdr3_aa: CAWAPVTGTASPLHF

v_call: TRBV5-4
j_call: TRBJ2-5
cdr3_aa: CASSGGHESGTTQETQYF

v_call: TRBV5-6
j_call: TRBJ1-1
cdr3_aa: CASSLVTANTEAFF

v_call: TRBV5-5
j_call: TRBJ1-1
cdr3_aa: CASSLWSRDRGQNTEAFF

v_call: TRBV6-1
j_call: TRBJ1-4
cdr3_aa: CASSEPEISNEKLFF